This T cell receptor beta chain was profiled in a study of patients and donors after allogeneic stem cell transplantation. One entry per CDR3 protein, called by TCRdb with MiXCR from the RT-PCR reads. This sample yields 110,000 or so distinct CDR3 sequences, of which approximately 40% are seen a single time; around 25% belongs to the top ten. Germline CDR1 is SGHNT and CDR2 is YYREEE (reference sequence). The CDR3 sequence is 19 residues long. V lost 4 bases to trimming and J lost 2 bases, with 26 bases between them. This receptor was identified in a human donor who was either an allogeneic HSCT recipient or a stem cell or donor lymphocyte infusion donor (not recorded which). It is not recorded whose cells these are; they may come from a transplant donor. The sample was blood, either unsorted or a sorted T cell fraction (not recorded which). The chain combines TRBV5-4 with TRBJ2-3; the D gene is possibly TRBD2 (6 bases). Here the CDR3 DNA reads TGTGCCAGCAGCAACCACTTGGAAATTAGCGGCCTTGCCACAGATACGCAGTATTTT. Translating it yields CASSNHLEISGLATDTQYF.